These T cell receptor beta chains were read from a single sample in a study of blood T cell repertoires in COVID-19. Only in-frame clones appear in the TCRdb table, and some are missing; sequencing was by immunoSEQ multiplex PCR. The sample includes 88,000 or so clones, about 83% seen only once; the top ten take about 9%. The sequencing sample was made of peripheral blood. The receptors were gathered from a human donor in a cohort sampled during active COVID-19. CDR3s include the opening cysteine and the closing phenylalanine or tryptophan. The D gene is left open where the match is weak. Size values are once, few and many counts, or a class for expanded clones, and some rows have none.

v_call	j_call	d_call	clone_size	cdr3_aa	cdr3_nt
TRBV11-2	TRBJ1-6	.	.	CASSLNRGSSSPLHF	TGTGCCAGCAGCTTAAATAGGGGATCTAGTTCACCCCTCCACTTT
TRBV5-1	TRBJ1-2	.	.	CASSLFGGEDGYTF	TGCGCCAGCAGCTTGTTCGGGGGGGAAGATGGCTACACCTTC
TRBV30	TRBJ2-7	.	once	CAWSVLVGYEQYF	TGTGCCTGGAGTGTTCTAGTGGGCTACGAGCAGTACTTC
TRBV6-5	TRBJ1-5	.	few	CASRSTGLDQPQHF	TGTGCCAGCAGAAGCACAGGTTTGGATCAGCCCCAGCATTTT
TRBV5-6	TRBJ2-1	.	.	CASSLLDNEQFF	TGTGCCAGCAGTTTACTAGACAATGAGCAGTTCTTC
TRBV5-8	TRBJ2-1	TRBD1	.	CASRPGTGVYNEQFF	TGTGCCAGCAGACCCGGGACAGGCGTTTACAATGAGCAGTTCTTC
TRBV27	TRBJ2-5	.	few	CASSLLTPQETQYF	TGTGCCAGCAGTTTATTGACTCCCCAAGAGACCCAGTACTTC
TRBV28	TRBJ1-5	TRBD1	few	CASSQGQGATQPQHF	TGTGCCAGCAGTCAAGGACAGGGGGCGACTCAGCCCCAGCATTTT
TRBV27	TRBJ2-7	.	.	CASRSLSTWEQYF	TGTGCCAGCAGGTCCCTCTCTACGTGGGAGCAGTACTTC
TRBV4-1	TRBJ1-1	.	.	CASSLDGSSDTEAFF	TGCGCCAGCAGCCTCGACGGTTCCAGCGACACTGAAGCTTTCTTT
TRBV29-1	TRBJ1-5	TRBD1	.	CSVRQGDQPQHF	TGCAGCGTTCGACAGGGCGATCAGCCCCAGCATTTT
TRBV5-8	TRBJ2-7	TRBD1	.	CASSRLFDRGSLREQYF	TGTGCCAGCAGCCGACTTTTTGACAGGGGGTCACTACGGGAGCAGTACTTC
TRBV27	TRBJ1-6	.	.	CASSFGGQRMDSPLHF	TGTGCCAGCAGTTTTGGTGGGCAGAGAATGGATTCACCCCTCCACTTT
TRBV5-4	TRBJ1-1	.	.	CASSLQGTNTEAFF	TGTGCCAGCAGCTTGCAGGGTACAAACACTGAAGCTTTCTTT
TRBV14	TRBJ2-3	TRBD2	.	CASSQARGGPSTDTQYF	TGTGCCAGCAGCCAAGCTCGGGGAGGGCCCTCTACAGATACGCAGTATTTT
TRBV28	TRBJ1-2	.	once	CASRSTGPYGYTF	TGTGCCAGCAGATCAACAGGACCCTATGGCTACACCTTC
TRBV19	TRBJ2-2	TRBD2	.	CASSIRGLAGLSGELFF	TGTGCCAGTAGTATTAGGGGACTAGCGGGTCTGTCCGGGGAGCTGTTTTTT
TRBV5-1	TRBJ2-3	TRBD2	.	CASSRLTSGGRRTDTQYF	TGCGCCAGCAGCCGCCTTACTAGCGGGGGCCGACGCACAGATACGCAGTATTTT
TRBV12-3/TRBV12-4	TRBJ1-1	TRBD1	few	CASSIQGGTEAFF	TGTGCCAGCAGTATACAGGGGGGCACTGAAGCTTTCTTT
TRBV5-1	TRBJ1-1	.	.	CASSSALGPGDTEAFF	TGCGCCAGCAGCTCTGCGTTGGGCCCAGGGGACACTGAAGCTTTCTTT